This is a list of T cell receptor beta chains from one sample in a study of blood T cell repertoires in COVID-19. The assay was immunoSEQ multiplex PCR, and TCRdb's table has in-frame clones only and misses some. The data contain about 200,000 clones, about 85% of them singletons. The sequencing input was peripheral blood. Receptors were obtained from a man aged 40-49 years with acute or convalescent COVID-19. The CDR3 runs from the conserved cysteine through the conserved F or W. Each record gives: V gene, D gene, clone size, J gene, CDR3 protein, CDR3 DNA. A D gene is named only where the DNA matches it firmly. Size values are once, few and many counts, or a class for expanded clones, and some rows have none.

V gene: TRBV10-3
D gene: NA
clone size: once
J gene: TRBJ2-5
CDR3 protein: CAISQRGRREQETQYF
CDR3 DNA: TGTGCCATCAGCCAACGAGGTAGGAGAGAACAAGAGACCCAGTACTTC

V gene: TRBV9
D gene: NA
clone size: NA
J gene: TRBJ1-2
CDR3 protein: CASSVEENSPGYTF
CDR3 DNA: TGTGCCAGCAGCGTAGAAGAAAACAGCCCTGGCTACACCTTC

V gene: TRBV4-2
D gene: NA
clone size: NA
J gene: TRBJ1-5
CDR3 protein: CASSLSRRDSNQPQHF
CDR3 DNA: TGTGCCAGCAGCCTCTCCCGGCGGGATAGCAATCAGCCCCAGCATTTT

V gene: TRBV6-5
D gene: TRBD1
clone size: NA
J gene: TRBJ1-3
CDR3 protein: CASSYGQGASGNTIYF
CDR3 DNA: TGTGCCAGCAGTTACGGACAGGGGGCCTCTGGAAACACCATATATTTT

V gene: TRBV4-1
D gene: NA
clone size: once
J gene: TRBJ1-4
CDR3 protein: CASSPGIANEKLFF
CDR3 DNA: TGCGCCAGCAGCCCCGGGATAGCTAATGAAAAACTGTTTTTT

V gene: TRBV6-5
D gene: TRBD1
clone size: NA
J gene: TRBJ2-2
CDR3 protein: CASSSDRAYSGELFF
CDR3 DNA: TGTGCCAGCAGTTCAGACAGGGCGTATAGCGGGGAGCTGTTTTTT

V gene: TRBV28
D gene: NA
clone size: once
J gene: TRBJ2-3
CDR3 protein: CASSLGSTDTQYF
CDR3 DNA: TGTGCCAGCAGTTTGGGCAGCACAGATACGCAGTATTTT

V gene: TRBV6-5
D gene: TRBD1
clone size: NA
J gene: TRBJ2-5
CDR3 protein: CASSYSYRGFKGTQYF
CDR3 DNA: TGTGCCAGCAGTTACAGTTACAGGGGGTTTAAGGGGACCCAGTACTTC

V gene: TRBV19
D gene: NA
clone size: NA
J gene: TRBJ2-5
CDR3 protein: CASSIEASSETQYF
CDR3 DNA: TGTGCCAGTAGTATAGAAGCTAGTTCGGAGACCCAGTACTTC

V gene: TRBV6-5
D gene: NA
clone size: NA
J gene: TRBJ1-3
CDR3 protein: CASSYRDAGNTIYF
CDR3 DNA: TGTGCCAGCAGTTACCGGGATGCTGGAAACACCATATATTTT

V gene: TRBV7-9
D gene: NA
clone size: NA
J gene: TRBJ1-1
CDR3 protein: CASSPRTRTNTEAFF
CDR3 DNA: TGTGCCAGCAGCCCACGAACCCGGACAAACACTGAAGCTTTCTTT

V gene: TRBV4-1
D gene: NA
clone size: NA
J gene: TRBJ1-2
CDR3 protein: CAWGDPLGYTF
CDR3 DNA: TGCGCCTGGGGGGACCCATTAGGCTACACCTTC

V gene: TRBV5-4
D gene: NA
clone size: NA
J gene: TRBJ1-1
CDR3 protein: CASSLGQMNTEAFF
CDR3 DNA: TGTGCCAGCAGCTTGGGACAGATGAACACTGAAGCTTTCTTT

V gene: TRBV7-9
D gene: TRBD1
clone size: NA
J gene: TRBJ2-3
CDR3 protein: CASSLGQVTQYF
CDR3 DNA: TGTGCCAGCAGCCTTGGACAGGTTACGCAGTATTTT

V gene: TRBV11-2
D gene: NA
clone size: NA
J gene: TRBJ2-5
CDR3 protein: CASTSGGTVPQETQYF
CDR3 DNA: TGTGCCAGCACCTCAGGCGGGACAGTACCTCAAGAGACCCAGTACTTC

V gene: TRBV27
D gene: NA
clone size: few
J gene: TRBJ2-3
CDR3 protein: CASSSQTDTQYF
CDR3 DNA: TGTGCCAGCAGTTCCCAGACAGATACGCAGTATTTT

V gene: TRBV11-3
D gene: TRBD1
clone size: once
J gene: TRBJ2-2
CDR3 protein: CASSPGGARELFF
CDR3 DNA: TGTGCCAGCAGCCCAGGGGGTGCCAGGGAGCTGTTTTTT

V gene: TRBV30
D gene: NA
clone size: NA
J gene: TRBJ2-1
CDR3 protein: CAWNPLASNEQFF
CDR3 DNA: TGTGCCTGGAATCCTCTAGCGAGCAATGAGCAGTTCTTC

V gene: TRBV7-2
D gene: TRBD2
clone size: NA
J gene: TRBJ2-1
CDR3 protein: CASSSPIAGGFDNEQFF
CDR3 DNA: TGTGCCAGCAGCTCCCCCATAGCGGGAGGGTTTGACAATGAGCAGTTCTTC

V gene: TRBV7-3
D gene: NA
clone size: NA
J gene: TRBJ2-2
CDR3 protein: CASSPSQRRNTGELFF
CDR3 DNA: TGTGCCAGCAGCCCATCCCAGCGACGGAACACCGGGGAGCTGTTTTTT

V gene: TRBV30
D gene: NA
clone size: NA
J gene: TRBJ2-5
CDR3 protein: CAWSYGFLSETQYF
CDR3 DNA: TGTGCCTGGAGCTACGGGTTTCTGTCAGAGACCCAGTACTTC

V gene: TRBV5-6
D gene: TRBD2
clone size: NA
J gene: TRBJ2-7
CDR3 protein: CASSFRGRKREGRYEQYF
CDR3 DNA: TGTGCCAGCAGCTTTAGGGGACGAAAGCGGGAGGGCCGTTACGAGCAGTACTTC

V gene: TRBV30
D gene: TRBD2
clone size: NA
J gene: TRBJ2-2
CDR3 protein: CAFSGTSGNTGELFF
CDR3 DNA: TGTGCCTTTTCCGGGACTAGCGGGAACACCGGGGAGCTGTTTTTT

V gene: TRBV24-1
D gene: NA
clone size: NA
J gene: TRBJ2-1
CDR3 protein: CATSDTSGFVHNEQFF
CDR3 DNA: TGTGCCACCAGTGACACTTCAGGGTTCGTCCACAATGAGCAGTTCTTC

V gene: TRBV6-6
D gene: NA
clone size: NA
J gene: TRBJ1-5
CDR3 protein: CASFTGSNQPQHF
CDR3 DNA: TGTGCCAGCTTCACAGGGAGCAATCAGCCCCAGCATTTT

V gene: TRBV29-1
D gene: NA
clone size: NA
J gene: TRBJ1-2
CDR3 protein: CSVWGDRYGYTF
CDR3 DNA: TGCAGCGTTTGGGGGGACCGCTATGGCTACACCTTC

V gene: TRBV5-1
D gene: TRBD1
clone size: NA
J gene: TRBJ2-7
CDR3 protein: CASSSNPGQISYEQYF
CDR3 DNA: TGCGCCAGCAGCTCCAACCCGGGACAGATTTCCTACGAGCAGTACTTC

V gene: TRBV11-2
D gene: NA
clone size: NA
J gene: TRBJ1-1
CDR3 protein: CASSFYRDGDTEAFF
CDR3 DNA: TGTGCCAGCAGCTTTTACAGGGACGGCGACACTGAAGCTTTCTTT

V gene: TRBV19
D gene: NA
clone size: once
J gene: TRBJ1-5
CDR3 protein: CASSPGLRQPQHF
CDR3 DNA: TGTGCCAGTTCGCCAGGACTGAGGCAGCCCCAGCATTTT

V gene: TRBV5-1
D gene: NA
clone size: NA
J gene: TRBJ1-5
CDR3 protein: CASSLGAQSNQPQHF
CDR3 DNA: TGCGCCAGCAGCCTGGGAGCACAGAGCAATCAGCCCCAGCATTTT

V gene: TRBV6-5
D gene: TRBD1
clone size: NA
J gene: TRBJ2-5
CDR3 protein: CASRQGQRKETQYF
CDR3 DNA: TGTGCCAGCAGGCAGGGACAGCGAAAAGAGACCCAGTACTTC

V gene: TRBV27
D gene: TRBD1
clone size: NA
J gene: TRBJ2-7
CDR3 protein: CASRSTGWNEQYF
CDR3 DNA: TGTGCCAGCAGATCGACAGGGTGGAACGAGCAGTACTTC

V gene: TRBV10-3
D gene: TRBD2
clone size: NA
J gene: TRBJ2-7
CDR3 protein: CAISTPREGFYEQYF
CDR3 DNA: TGTGCCATCAGTACCCCTCGGGAGGGTTTCTACGAGCAGTACTTC

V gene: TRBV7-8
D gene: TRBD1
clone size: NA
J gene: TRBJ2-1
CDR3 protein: CASSFRQGSNEQFF
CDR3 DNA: TGTGCCAGCAGCTTTCGACAGGGTAGTAATGAGCAGTTCTTC

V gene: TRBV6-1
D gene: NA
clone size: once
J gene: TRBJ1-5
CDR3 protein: CASSDRRAAGQPQHF
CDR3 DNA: TGTGCCAGCAGTGACCGTCGCGCGGCGGGTCAGCCCCAGCATTTT

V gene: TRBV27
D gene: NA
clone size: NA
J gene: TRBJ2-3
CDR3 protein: CASRVGYPTDTQYF
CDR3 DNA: TGTGCCTCCAGGGTCGGGTATCCAACAGATACGCAGTATTTT

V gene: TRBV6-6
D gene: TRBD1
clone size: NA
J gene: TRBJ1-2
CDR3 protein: CASSYTLSGGAGGYTF
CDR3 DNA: TGTGCCAGCAGTTACACACTCTCAGGGGGCGCAGGTGGCTACACCTTC

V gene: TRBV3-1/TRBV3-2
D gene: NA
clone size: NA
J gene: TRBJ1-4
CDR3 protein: CASSQRWGTNEKLFF
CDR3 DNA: TGTGCCAGCAGCCAAAGATGGGGCACTAATGAAAAACTGTTTTTT

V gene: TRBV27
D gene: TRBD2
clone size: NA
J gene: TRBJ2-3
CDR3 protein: CASRPGTGLAGDRDTQYF
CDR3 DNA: TGTGCCAGCCGACCAGGGACGGGACTAGCGGGAGACAGGGATACGCAGTATTTT

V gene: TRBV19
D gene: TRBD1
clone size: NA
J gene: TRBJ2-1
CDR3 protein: CASRIWTGDNEQFF
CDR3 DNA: TGTGCCAGTAGAATATGGACAGGAGACAATGAGCAGTTCTTC

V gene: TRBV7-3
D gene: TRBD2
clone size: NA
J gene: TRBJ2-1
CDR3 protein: CASSLTASGLHNEQFF
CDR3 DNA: TGTGCCAGCAGCTTAACGGCTAGCGGCCTCCACAATGAGCAGTTCTTC

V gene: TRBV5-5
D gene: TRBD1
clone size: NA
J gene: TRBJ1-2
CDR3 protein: CASTVSPQRQGPTYGYTF
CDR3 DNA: TGTGCCAGCACCGTTAGCCCACAAAGACAGGGCCCCACCTATGGCTACACCTTC

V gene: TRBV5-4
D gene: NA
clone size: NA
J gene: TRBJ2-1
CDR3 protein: CASSLAGTSYNEQFF
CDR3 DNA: TGTGCCAGCAGCTTAGCAGGAACCTCCTACAATGAGCAGTTCTTC

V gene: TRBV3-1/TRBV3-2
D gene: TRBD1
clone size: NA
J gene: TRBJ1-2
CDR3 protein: CASSQDRVRTGGYTF
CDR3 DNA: TGTGCCAGCAGCCAAGATCGAGTCCGGACAGGCGGCTACACCTTC